The present TCR beta chain was sequenced within a study of identical twins. General study findings and limits: Modelling approaches yielded underestimates of out-of-frame TCR alpha sharing between monozygotic twins.

Using its own MiXCR run on the 5' RACE reads, TCRdb lists one record per CDR3 protein. The data contain more than 200,000 distinct CDR3 sequences, less than 10% of them seen just once; the ten biggest clones take up 5% to 6%. At least ten counts were recorded for this clonotype. The antigen remains unidentified. Between the trimmed V and J ends, which lost 5 bases and 0 bases, there was a span of 5 bases. Germline V lookup: CDR1 WNHNN, CDR2 SYGVQD (reference sequence). The CDR3 contains 12 residues. This chain uses TRBV10-1 with TRBJ2-7; D gene ambiguous. This TCR was sampled from a young woman in good health. What was sequenced was memory (CD45RO+) T cells sorted from blood. The CDR3 region has the DNA TGCGCCAGCAGTTACAGCTCCTACGAGCAGTACTTC. Translating gives CASSYSSYEQYF.